This T cell receptor beta chain was observed in a study of T cell responses to AZD1222 COVID-19 vaccine. Study results and caveats: Two doses of AZD1222 preceded a rise in Spike-specific TCR breadth and depth. Seropositive AZD1222 recipients at baseline numbered only six or seven. Spike was spanned by vaccine-associated CD4 TCRs, which were dominant at 160-218 and 743-854. The donors showed a predominance of white British ancestry and of females, with possible underestimation of clonal diversity.

Per the germline V gene, CDR1 is SGHRS and CDR2 is YFSETQ. This CDR3 comprises 14 residues. Unmatched junction bases numbered 7, after V lost 6 bases and J lost 2 bases. Libraries were prepared by immunoSEQ multiplex PCR; TCRdb keeps only in-frame clonotypes and omits some of them. The data show 200,000 or so clones, around 93% seen once. Regarding this clone: Antigen: not known.

The chain employs TRBV5-1 and TRBJ2-5; TRBD1 agrees at 7 bases. This sample comprised peripheral blood, obtained 28 days after the second AZD1222 dose. The TCR sequence derives from an adult who received the AZD1222 COVID-19 vaccine. Here the CDR3 reads CASNPGTAQETQYF. The CDR3 DNA is TGCGCCAGCAACCCCGGGACAGCACAAGAGACCCAGTACTTC.